Below, one TCR beta chain is given with its context. The antigen is undetermined. The sample originates from a study of monozygotic twins with inflammatory bowel disease. Study-wide results and caveats: Patient repertoires may carry noise from differing immunosuppressive treatments. Healthy co-twins showed greater TCRbeta diversity (inverse Simpson) than IBD patients.

No DNA is given; TCRdb re-called the 5' RACE reads and lists each CDR3 protein once. Its listing shows about 330,000 distinct CDR3 sequences. Sequencing was done on a sample of blood. This receptor was taken from a human donor with ulcerative colitis or Crohn's disease, or a healthy co-twin of an affected twin (not recorded which).

The CDR3 protein is CASTIAGGPHEQYF. The rearrangement joins TRBV25-1 to TRBJ2-7; the TCRdb call, TRBD2, lacks DNA for checking. Germline CDR1 and CDR2: MGHDK and SYGVNS. The CDR3 has 14 residues.